This TCR beta chain was sequenced in a study of blood T cell repertoires in COVID-19. Study information: Specimens from acute and convalescent COVID-19 originated in the United States, Italy and Spain. PBMCs, B-cell-depleted T cells, or T cells provided the cDNA or gDNA that made up the material.

Study processing details: For nucleated cells, counts were estimated from reference gene primer amplification. The repertoire was sequenced with immunoSEQ multiplex PCR; TCRdb's copy has only in-frame clones and lacks some. For V, J and clone size, that table is used; D and trimming come from the DNA. The data contain around 25,000 clones, 91% of them seen just once; the ten biggest clones take up about 15%. V gave up 4 bases and J gave up 5 bases, with 12 bases separating them. The CDR3 sequence is 14 residues long. Germline CDR1 and CDR2: MNHNY and SVGAGI (reference sequence). This clonotype was obtained from a human donor with active COVID-19. The donor label of this sample is uncertain. The rearrangement joins TRBV6-6 to TRBJ2-1; D may be TRBD1 (6 bases). The sequenced sample was peripheral blood. The CDR3 protein is CASSSQGRHNEQFF. DNA of the CDR3: TGTGCCAGCAGTTCACAGGGAAGGCACAATGAGCAGTTCTTC.